Listed here is a single T cell receptor beta chain. Its antigen is not identified. Each CDR3 protein is one row after TCRdb ran MiXCR on the RT-PCR reads. The sample shows fewer than 600,000 distinct CDR3 sequences, roughly 7.9% of them seen only once. Germline CDR1 is MNHEY and CDR2 is SVGEGT. The CDR3 consists of 14 residues. J gave up 5 bases and V 6 bases, and 7 bases lay outside the gene matches. The data derive from a study of response to subunit inactivated influenza vaccine. General study findings and limits: Each seasonal influenza vaccination recruits few new T cells, the authors suggested.

The chain employs TRBV6-2 or TRBV6-3 and TRBJ2-1; 7 bases agree with TRBD2. The source material was PBMCs from blood, sampled about 23 months after vaccination. This clonotype originated in a man between 50 and 75 years old who received an inactivated influenza vaccine. This CDR3 is CASSPQAGHNEQFF. CDR3 in DNA: TGTGCCAGCAGCCCTCAAGCGGGACACAATGAGCAGTTCTTC.